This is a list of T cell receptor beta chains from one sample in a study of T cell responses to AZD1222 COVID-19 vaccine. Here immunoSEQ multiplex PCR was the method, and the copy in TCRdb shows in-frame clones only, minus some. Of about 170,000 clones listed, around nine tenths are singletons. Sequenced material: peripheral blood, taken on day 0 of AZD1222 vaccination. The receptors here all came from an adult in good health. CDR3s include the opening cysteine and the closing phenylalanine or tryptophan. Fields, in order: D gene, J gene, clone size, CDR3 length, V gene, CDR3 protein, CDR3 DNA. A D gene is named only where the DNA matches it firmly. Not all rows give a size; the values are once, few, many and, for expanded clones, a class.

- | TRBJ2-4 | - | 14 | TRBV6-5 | CASSRQLAKNIQYF | TGTGCCAGCAGTAGACAGCTAGCCAAAAACATTCAGTACTTC
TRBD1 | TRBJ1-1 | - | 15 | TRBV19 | CASRTGRTGGTEAFF | TGTGCCAGTCGTACAGGCCGAACAGGGGGCACTGAAGCTTTCTTT
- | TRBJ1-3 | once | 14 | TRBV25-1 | CASSETQRGNTIYF | TGTGCCAGCAGTGAAACCCAGCGCGGAAACACCATATATTTT
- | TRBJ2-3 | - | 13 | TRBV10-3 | CAISGAFTDTQYF | TGTGCCATCAGTGGGGCGTTCACAGATACGCAGTATTTT
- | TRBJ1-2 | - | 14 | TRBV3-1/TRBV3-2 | CASSQVTEGYGYTF | TGTGCCAGCAGCCAAGTTACGGAGGGCTATGGCTACACCTTC
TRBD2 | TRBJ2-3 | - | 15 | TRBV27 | CASSLRSGRWDTQYF | TGTGCCAGCAGTTTAAGAAGCGGGAGGTGGGATACGCAGTATTTT
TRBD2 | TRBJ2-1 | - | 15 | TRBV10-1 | CASGDSGRGWNEQFF | TGCGCCAGCGGAGATAGCGGGAGGGGGTGGAATGAGCAGTTCTTC
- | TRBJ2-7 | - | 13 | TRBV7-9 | CASSFSGSYEQYF | TGTGCCAGCAGCTTTTCAGGGTCCTACGAGCAGTACTTC
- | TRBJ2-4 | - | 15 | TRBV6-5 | CASSYTVSAKNIQYF | TGTGCCAGCAGTTACACGGTTTCGGCCAAAAACATTCAGTACTTC
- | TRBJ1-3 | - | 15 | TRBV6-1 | CASILDGSSGNTIYF | TGTGCCAGCATACTAGACGGCAGCTCTGGAAACACCATATATTTT
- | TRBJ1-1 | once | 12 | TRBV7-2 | CASSLLGTEAFF | TGTGCCAGCAGCTTACTGGGCACTGAAGCTTTCTTT
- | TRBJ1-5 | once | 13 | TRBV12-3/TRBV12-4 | CASSLGSNQPQHF | TGTGCCAGCAGTTTGGGTAGCAATCAGCCCCAGCATTTT
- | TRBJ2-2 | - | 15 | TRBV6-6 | CASSYSRQGTGELFF | TGTGCCAGCAGTTACTCGAGGCAGGGCACCGGGGAGCTGTTTTTT
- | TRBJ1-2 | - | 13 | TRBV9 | CASSVEVDYGYTF | TGTGCCAGCAGCGTAGAGGTGGACTATGGCTACACCTTC
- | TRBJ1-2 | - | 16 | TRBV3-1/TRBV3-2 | CASSQDLRQQSYGYTF | TGTGCCAGCAGCCAAGATCTGCGGCAGCAATCCTATGGCTACACCTTC
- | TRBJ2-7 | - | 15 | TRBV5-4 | CASSLEGVRTYEQYF | TGTGCCAGCAGCCTGGAGGGCGTTAGAACCTACGAGCAGTACTTC
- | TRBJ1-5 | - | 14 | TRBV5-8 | CASRKGHINQPQHF | TGTGCCAGCAGAAAGGGACACATCAATCAGCCCCAGCATTTT
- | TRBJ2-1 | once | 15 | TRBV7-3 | CASSSQPSFSNEQFF | TGTGCCAGCAGCTCACAGCCTAGCTTCTCCAATGAGCAGTTCTTC
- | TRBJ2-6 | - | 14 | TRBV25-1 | CASSKGSGANVLTF | TGTGCCAGCAGTAAGGGGTCTGGGGCCAACGTCCTGACTTTC
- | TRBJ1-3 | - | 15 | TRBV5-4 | CASSLGPNSGNTIYF | TGTGCCAGCAGCTTAGGACCCAACTCTGGAAACACCATATATTTT
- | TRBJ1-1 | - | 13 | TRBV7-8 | CASRGGWELEAFF | TGTGCCAGCAGAGGCGGGTGGGAGTTAGAAGCTTTCTTT
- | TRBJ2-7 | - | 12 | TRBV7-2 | CASSSPPGDQYF | TGTGCCAGCAGCTCCCCCCCGGGGGACCAGTACTTC
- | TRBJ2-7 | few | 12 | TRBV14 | CASSQAWREQYF | TGTGCCAGCAGCCAAGCGTGGCGCGAGCAGTACTTC
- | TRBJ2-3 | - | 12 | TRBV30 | CAQEGGPDTQYF | TGTGCCCAGGAGGGAGGCCCAGATACGCAGTATTTT
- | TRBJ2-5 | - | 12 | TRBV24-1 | CATRGLRETQYF | TGTGCCACCAGGGGCCTGAGGGAGACCCAGTACTTC
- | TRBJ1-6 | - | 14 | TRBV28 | CASNIQGRGSPLHF | TGTGCCAGCAATATACAGGGCCGGGGTTCACCCCTCCACTTT
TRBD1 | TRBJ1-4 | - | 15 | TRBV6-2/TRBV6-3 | CASSSTGIPNEKLFF | TGTGCCAGCAGTTCGACAGGGATACCTAATGAAAAACTGTTTTTT
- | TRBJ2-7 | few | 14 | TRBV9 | CASSVYGIANEQYF | TGTGCCAGCAGCGTATATGGGATTGCTAACGAGCAGTACTTC
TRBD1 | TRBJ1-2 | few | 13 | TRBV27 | CASSLREGGRETF | TGTGCCAGCAGTTTACGGGAAGGGGGCCGGGAAACCTTC
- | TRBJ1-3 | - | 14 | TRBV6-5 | CASSYQPSGNTIYF | TGTGCCAGCAGTTACCAGCCTTCTGGAAACACCATATATTTT
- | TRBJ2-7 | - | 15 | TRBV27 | CASRGLGGRRYEQYF | TGTGCCAGCAGGGGCCTTGGGGGACGGAGGTACGAGCAGTACTTC
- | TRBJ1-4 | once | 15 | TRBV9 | CASSGNRGREEKLFF | TGTGCCAGCAGCGGGAACCGAGGTCGGGAAGAAAAACTGTTTTTT
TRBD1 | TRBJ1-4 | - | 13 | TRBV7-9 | CASSLGTGEKLFF | TGTGCCAGCAGCCTAGGGACAGGTGAAAAACTGTTTTTT
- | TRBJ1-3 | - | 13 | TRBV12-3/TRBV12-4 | CASSLGQGNTIYF | TGTGCCAGCAGTTTAGGTCAGGGCAACACCATATATTTT
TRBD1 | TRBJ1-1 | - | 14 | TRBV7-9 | CASASSAGGAVAFF | TGTGCCAGCGCCTCCTCGGCAGGGGGCGCGGTAGCTTTCTTT
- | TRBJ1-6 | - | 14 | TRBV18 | CASSPEGALSPLHF | TGTGCCAGCTCACCAGAGGGTGCCCTCTCACCCCTCCACTTT
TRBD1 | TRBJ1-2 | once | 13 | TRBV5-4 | CASRPGQGQGYTF | TGTGCCAGCAGACCCGGACAGGGACAAGGCTACACCTTC
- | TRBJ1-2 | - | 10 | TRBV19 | CASRRGGYTF | TGTGCCAGTAGGCGGGGTGGCTACACCTTC
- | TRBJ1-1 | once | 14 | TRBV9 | CASSAGRGNTEAFF | TGTGCCAGCAGCGCCGGGCGAGGGAACACTGAAGCTTTCTTT
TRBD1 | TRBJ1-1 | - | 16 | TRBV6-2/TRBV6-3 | CASSWDRDSMNTEAFF | TGTGCCAGCAGTTGGGACCGGGACAGCATGAACACTGAAGCTTTCTTT
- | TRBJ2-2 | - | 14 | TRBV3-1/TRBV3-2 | CASRLGRSPGELFF | TGTGCCAGCAGACTGGGGCGGAGTCCCGGGGAGCTGTTTTTT
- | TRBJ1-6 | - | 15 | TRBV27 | CASSLTVFLNSPLHF | TGTGCCAGCAGTTTGACAGTTTTTTTGAATTCACCCCTCCACTTT